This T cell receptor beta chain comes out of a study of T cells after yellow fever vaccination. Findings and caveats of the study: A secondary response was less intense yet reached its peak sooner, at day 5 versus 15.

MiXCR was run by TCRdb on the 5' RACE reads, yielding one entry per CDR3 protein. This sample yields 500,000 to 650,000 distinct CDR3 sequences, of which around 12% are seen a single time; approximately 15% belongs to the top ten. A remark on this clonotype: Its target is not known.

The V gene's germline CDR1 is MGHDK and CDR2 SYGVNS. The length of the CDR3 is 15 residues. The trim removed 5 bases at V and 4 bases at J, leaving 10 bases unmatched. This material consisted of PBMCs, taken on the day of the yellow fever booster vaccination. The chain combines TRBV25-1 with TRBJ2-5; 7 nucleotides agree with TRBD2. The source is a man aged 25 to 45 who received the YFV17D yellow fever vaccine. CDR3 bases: TGTGCCAGCAGTTTCCTGCGGGGGTTAGGAGAGACCCAGTACTTC. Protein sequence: CASSFLRGLGETQYF.